What follows is one T cell receptor beta chain and its context. This entry is derived from a study of blood T cell repertoires in COVID-19. Authors' data handling: Nucleated cell counts were estimated from reference gene primer amplification. Data came from immunoSEQ multiplex PCR; TCRdb stores just in-frame clones and leaves some out. V, J and clone size are taken as reported in that table, and D and trimming were inferred from the DNA itself. Seen here are about 80,000 clones, around four fifths observed once, and the top ten hold 15% to 20%. The V end was cut by 0 bases, the J end by 4 bases, with 12 bases between. CDR3 length: 15 amino acids. Per germline, CDR1 SNHLY and CDR2 FYNNEI.

The source is a man older than 75 with active or convalescent COVID-19. The sequenced sample was peripheral blood. V usage is TRBV2 and J usage is TRBJ1-1; maybe TRBD1 (5 bases). The CDR3 spells CASSEALGGLTEAFF. Written as DNA, the CDR3 is TGTGCCAGCAGTGAAGCGCTGGGGGGTCTCACTGAAGCTTTCTTT.